This TCR beta chain was captured in a study of PD-1 blockade in classical Hodgkin lymphoma. Findings and limits, study-wide: Relapsed/refractory patients reportedly had the lowest baseline TCR diversity, below newly diagnosed patients, who were below healthy donors. By cycle point C4D1, TCR diversity had risen significantly in CD4+ cells (but not CD8+ cells).

Between the trimmed V and J ends, which lost 3 bases and 6 bases, there was a span of 13 bases. The CDR3 is 13 amino acids. Germline values: CDR1 SGHTS, CDR2 YDEGEE. Worth noting for this clone: Antigen specificity is unknown.

Data came from immunoSEQ multiplex PCR; TCRdb stores just in-frame clones and leaves some out. The table shows roughly 50,000 clones, with 85% to 90% occurring only once. The time point is: cycle 4 day 1 (C4D1), after five to seven weeks of nivolumab. Autologous stem cell transplantation was followed by relapse in every patient, and brentuximab vedotin exposure varied. This specimen was peripheral blood mononuclear cells (PBMCs), taken before the fourth cycle of nivolumab. The chain recombines TRBV5-8 with TRBJ2-7; tentative D call: TRBD1 (5 bases). The source is a human donor with classical Hodgkin lymphoma. Written as DNA, the CDR3 is TGTGCCAGCAGCTCCTACTGGGGCAGCGAGCAGTACTTC. Translating gives CASSSYWGSEQYF.